This is a list of T cell receptor beta chains from one sample in a study of blood T cell repertoires in COVID-19. The protocol was immunoSEQ multiplex PCR, while the TCRdb copy is restricted to in-frame clones and leaves out a portion. The table includes nearly 200,000 clones, roughly 80% detected once. Material for sequencing was peripheral blood. These TCRs come from a human donor in a cohort sampled during active COVID-19. Both conserved end residues are part of each CDR3. A D gene is named only where the DNA matches it firmly. Some rows mark clone size as missing; the rest say once, few, many or name a class of expanded clone.

>-|TRBV5-1|-|TRBJ2-1
TGCGCCAGCAGCTTGCTCAGGTACAATGAGCAGTTCTTC
CASSLLRYNEQFF
>-|TRBV4-2|-|TRBJ2-7
TGTGCCAGCAGCCAAGAGGCCGGGAGTGTCCACGAGCAGTACTTC
CASSQEAGSVHEQYF
>TRBD1|TRBV12-5|-|TRBJ1-1
TGTGCTAGTGGTTTAGCACCTAACAGGGGTACCACTGAAGCTTTCTTT
CASGLAPNRGTTEAFF
>-|TRBV27|-|TRBJ2-7
TGTGCCAGCAGTTTCAGCAGGGGCTACGAGCAGTACTTC
CASSFSRGYEQYF
>TRBD1|TRBV5-1|-|TRBJ2-2
TGCGCCAGCAGCTACCGACAGGGGGCCGGGGAGCTGTTTTTT
CASSYRQGAGELFF
>TRBD1|TRBV5-1|-|TRBJ2-7
TGCGCCAGCAGCTTGTCCGGACAGGGGAAGAATGAGCAGTACTTC
CASSLSGQGKNEQYF
>-|TRBV14|-|TRBJ2-1
TGTGCCAGCAGCCAAGACAGGGTTACTGAGCAGTTCTTC
CASSQDRVTEQFF
>TRBD1|TRBV9|-|TRBJ2-1
TGTGCCAGCAGCGCCCAGACAGGGGAATTCAATGAGCAGTTCTTC
CASSAQTGEFNEQFF
>TRBD2|TRBV12-3/TRBV12-4|-|TRBJ2-3
TGTGCCAGCAGTTTGAGCGGGGTAAATACGCAGTATTTT
CASSLSGVNTQYF
>-|TRBV7-2|-|TRBJ2-7
TGTGCCAGCAGCCCCACCGAGATAACGCGACAGAACTTC
CASSPTEITRQNF
>-|TRBV19|-|TRBJ1-6
TGTGCCAGTAGAACAGGTGTATATTCACCCCTCCACTTT
CASRTGVYSPLHF
>-|TRBV7-2|-|TRBJ1-5
TGTGCCAGCAGCCTGACCCCGGGGAATCAGCCCCAGCATTTT
CASSLTPGNQPQHF
>TRBD2|TRBV5-1|-|TRBJ2-2
TGCGCCAGCAGCCCGGGACTAGGAACCACCGGGGAGCTGTTTTTT
CASSPGLGTTGELFF
>TRBD1|TRBV5-4|-|TRBJ2-3
TGTGCCAGCAGCCTGGGACAGAGTGAAACAGATACGCAGTATTTT
CASSLGQSETDTQYF
>-|TRBV9|-|TRBJ2-3
TGTGCCAGCAGCGCCGGGACTCTAAGCACAGATACGCAGTATTTT
CASSAGTLSTDTQYF
>-|TRBV27|-|TRBJ1-2
TGTGCCAGCAGTTTCCTTGGACAGAATCCTGAGGGCTACACCTTC
CASSFLGQNPEGYTF
>TRBD2|TRBV28|-|TRBJ2-1
TGTGCCAGCAGTTTACCGGGACTAGCATCCTCTGAGCAGTTCTTC
CASSLPGLASSEQFF
>-|TRBV11-2|-|TRBJ2-3
TGTGCCAGCAGCTTAATCTTGGGAGCTAGCACAGATACGCAGTATTTT
CASSLILGASTDTQYF
>-|TRBV9|-|TRBJ2-1
TGTGCCAGCAGTATTAGCAGGAGGCCCTACAATGAGCAGTTCTTC
CASSISRRPYNEQFF
>TRBD1|TRBV5-1|-|TRBJ2-5
TGCGCCAGCAGCGACAGGGCAGAGGAGACCCAGTACTTC
CASSDRAEETQYF
>-|TRBV6-1|-|TRBJ2-7
TGTGCCAGCAGTGACGACGGGGGGCCCTACGAGCAGTACTTC
CASSDDGGPYEQYF
>TRBD1|TRBV28|-|TRBJ2-7
TGTGCCAGCAACACAGGGGGCGACGAGCAGTACTTC
CASNTGGDEQYF
>TRBD2|TRBV5-6|-|TRBJ2-5
TGTGCCAGCAGACGACTAGCGGAACGAGGGGAGACCCAGTACTTC
CASRRLAERGETQYF
>TRBD1|TRBV13|-|TRBJ1-1
TGTGCCAGCAGCCTGGGACAGATGAACACTGAAGCTTTCTTT
CASSLGQMNTEAFF
>TRBD1|TRBV27|-|TRBJ1-2
TGTGCCAGCAGTGGGACAGGGCTTGGCTACACCTTC
CASSGTGLGYTF
>TRBD2|TRBV5-6|-|TRBJ2-3
TGTGCCAGCAGCTTGTTTACGCGGGGGGGCTTAGTCGGAGATACGCAGTATTTT
CASSLFTRGGLVGDTQYF
>TRBD1|TRBV2|-|TRBJ1-1
TGTGCCAGCAAGGGACAGAGGAACACTGAAGCTTTCTTT
CASKGQRNTEAFF
>TRBD1|TRBV4-2|-|TRBJ1-2
TGTGCCAGCAGCCCGACAGGGGGCGAGGACTATGGCTACACCTTC
CASSPTGGEDYGYTF
>TRBD2|TRBV5-1|-|TRBJ2-3
TGCGCCAGCAGCTTGATAAGCGGGGGGGCCGCAGATACGCAGTATTTT
CASSLISGGAADTQYF
>TRBD1|TRBV9|few|TRBJ1-2
TGTGCCAGCTCCCGGGTTGGAGGACAGGGGGCGTCTGGCTACACCTTC
CASSRVGGQGASGYTF
>-|TRBV5-3|-|TRBJ1-1
TGTGCCAGAAGCGCCCTAGAGTCCATGAACACTGAAGCTTTCTTT
CARSALESMNTEAFF
>-|TRBV7-9|-|TRBJ1-1
TGTGCCAGCAGCCATGACAGGACTCGTAACACTGAAGCTTTCTTT
CASSHDRTRNTEAFF
>TRBD2|TRBV5-5|-|TRBJ2-1
TGTGCCAGCAGCTCGAGACTAGCGGGGGCCCGGAGTGAGCAGTTCTTC
CASSSRLAGARSEQFF
>-|TRBV30|-|TRBJ1-1
TGTGCCTGGACCAAGAACAGGGACACTGAAGCTTTCTTT
CAWTKNRDTEAFF
>TRBD1|TRBV19|-|TRBJ1-1
TGTGCCAGTAGTATTCGAACAGGGGGCGCAGGCCTTTCCGCTGAAGCTTTCTTT
CASSIRTGGAGLSAEAFF
>TRBD2|TRBV5-8|-|TRBJ2-5
TGTGCCAGCACCGCGGAGGGACTAGCGGTCGAGACCCAGTACTTC
CASTAEGLAVETQYF
>-|TRBV21-1|-|TRBJ1-5
TGTGCCAGCAGCAAAAGGAGGCAGGGGGCGCGGGATCAGCCCCAGCATTTT
CASSKRRQGARDQPQHF
>-|TRBV7-2|-|TRBJ2-7
TGTGCCAGCAGCTTAGAACCGGTCAGAGGCGAGCAGTACTTC
CASSLEPVRGEQYF
>-|TRBV27|-|TRBJ2-5
TGTGCCAGCAGGTCGTTTAACCAAGAGACCCAGTACTTC
CASRSFNQETQYF
>TRBD1|TRBV14|-|TRBJ1-2
TGTGCCAGCAGCCAAGAAGAAACCGGGACAGGGAATGGCTACACCTTC
CASSQEETGTGNGYTF
>TRBD2|TRBV5-5|-|TRBJ2-5
TGTGCCAGCAGCCTATCTAGCGGGGAAGAGACCCAGTACTTC
CASSLSSGEETQYF
>-|TRBV12-3/TRBV12-4|-|TRBJ1-1
TGTGCCAGCAGATCCACTTTAGATGAAGCTTTCTTT
CASRSTLDEAFF
>-|TRBV13|-|TRBJ1-2
TGTGCCACACAACAGGGACAAACCTATGGCTACACCTTC
CATQQGQTYGYTF
>TRBD1|TRBV4-1|-|TRBJ1-1
TGCGCCAGCAGCCGGGGAGTTGAAGACAGGGACGCTTTCTTT
CASSRGVEDRDAFF
>-|TRBV11-2|-|TRBJ2-3
TGTGCCAGCAGCTCCCTGGGAGTTGGCACAGATACGCAGTATTTT
CASSSLGVGTDTQYF
>TRBD1|TRBV4-1|-|TRBJ1-3
TGCGCCAGCAGCCTGGACAGGCCATCCTCTGGAAACACCATATATTTT
CASSLDRPSSGNTIYF
>TRBD1|TRBV6-5|-|TRBJ1-6
TGTGCCAGCAGTCGGACAGGTGGGGATTCACCCCTCCACTTT
CASSRTGGDSPLHF
>-|TRBV5-1|many|TRBJ2-3
TGCGCCAGCAGCTTGGCAGGGATCAACACAGATACGCAGTATTTT
CASSLAGINTDTQYF
>-|TRBV19|-|TRBJ2-2
TGTGCCAGTAGTACCCAGATAGGCGGGGTTAGTTCAGCCGGGGAGCTGTTTTTT
CASSTQIGGVSSAGELFF
>-|TRBV4-1|-|TRBJ1-2
TGCGCCAGCAGCCAAGAGGGATTAGAGGGTGGCTACACCTTC
CASSQEGLEGGYTF
>-|TRBV10-3|-|TRBJ1-1
TGTGCCATCAGTGAGTCTAAGGGTAGAGGGGGAGAGGCTTTCTTT
CAISESKGRGGEAFF
>-|TRBV12-2|-|TRBJ1-5
TGTGCAAGTCGCTATAAGTCGATGGCAGGGGACCTCAGTCAGCCCCAGCATTTT
CASRYKSMAGDLSQPQHF